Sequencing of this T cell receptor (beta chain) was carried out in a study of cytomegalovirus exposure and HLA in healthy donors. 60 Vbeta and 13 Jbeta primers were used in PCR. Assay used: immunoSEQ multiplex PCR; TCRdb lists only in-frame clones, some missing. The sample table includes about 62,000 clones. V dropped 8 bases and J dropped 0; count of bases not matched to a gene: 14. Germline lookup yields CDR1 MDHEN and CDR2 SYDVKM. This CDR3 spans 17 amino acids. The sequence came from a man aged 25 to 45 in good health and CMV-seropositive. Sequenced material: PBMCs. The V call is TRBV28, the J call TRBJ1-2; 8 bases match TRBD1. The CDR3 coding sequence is TGTGCCAGCCAAATAGGACGACAGGGGCCAGCTAACTATGGCTACACCTTC. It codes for CASQIGRQGPANYGYTF.